The TCR beta chain described here comes from a study of blood T cells in healthy people across ages. Study-wide points: Naive CD4+ cell counts and diversity both ran higher in long-lived than in aged donors.

A J-beta primer mix and a sample-barcoded 5' primer were used in a second PCR of about 6 to 12 cycles. MiXCR was run by TCRdb on the 5' RACE reads, yielding one entry per CDR3 protein. The sample contains around 1.5 million distinct CDR3 sequences, approximately 42% of which appear only once. Total RNA, at least 5 micrograms per sample, was extracted from PBMCs. Notes on this clonotype: The antigen remains unidentified. One end of the junction fails to match germline, which may point to a read error.

The germline gives CDR1 MNHEY, CDR2 SVGAGI. The CDR3 has 16 amino acids. This TCR was sampled from a woman aged 18-29 years in good health. The chain links TRBV6-5 to TRBJ2-3, with a tentative D call TRBD2 (5 bases). Sequencing was performed on blood. The CDR3 nucleotides read TGTGCCAGCAGTTACTTGGACTCGGTAGGCTTCGATACGCGGTATTTT. Residues: CASSYLDSVGFDTRYF.